These 3 T cell receptor beta chains originate from one sample sequenced in a study of human T cells and chemical hapten exposure. TCRdb re-called the RACE reads with MiXCR, one entry per CDR3 protein. The sample includes roughly 150,000 distinct CDR3 sequences, 28% seen only once; the top ten take approximately 2.3%. Time point meaning: patch test 3, about 24 weeks after DPC sensitization. Specified treatment: therapeutic diphenylcyclopropenone sensitization with weekly scalp DPC. The material sequenced was whole blood, taken in connection with sensitization to the hapten diphenylcyclopropenone (DPC). The receptors were gathered from a woman younger than 30 with alopecia areata. Some clones in this sample may be carry-over from other donors' samples.

The rearrangement links TRBV13 to TRBJ2-7; 10 bases align to TRBD1. The V and J ends lost 5 bases and 3 bases, in that order; junction bases with no gene match: 7. The germline gives CDR1 PRHDT, CDR2 FYEKMQ (reference sequence). This CDR3 spans 15 amino acids. CDR3 loop: CASSRDRGSHYEQYF. CDR3 sequence (DNA): TGTGCCAGCAGCAGGGACAGGGGCTCCCACTACGAGCAGTACTTC.

DNA for the CDR3: TGTGCCGCCGCGGTCGGGGGTTCCTACAATGAGCAGTTCTTC. Translation: CAAAVGGSYNEQFF. The chain uses TRBV6-1 and TRBJ2-1; TRBD2 is a possible D gene (6 bases). V was clipped by 11 bases and J by 1 base, with 15 bases between them. The CDR3 extends over 14 amino acids. CDR1 and CDR2 from the germline V gene are MNHNS and SASEGT.

In this sample, this clonotype turned up a few times. The chain carries TRBV11-2 and TRBJ2-3; 7 nucleotides agree with TRBD1. The V gene end was trimmed by 1 base and the J gene end by 2 bases; junction bases not matched to a gene: 9. The CDR3 has 17 amino acids. The germline CDR1 and CDR2 sequences are SGHAT and FQNNGV. In DNA, the CDR3 is TGTGCCAGCAGCTTAGTGGGGACCGGGACAGTCACAGATACGCAGTATTTT. This codes for CASSLVGTGTVTDTQYF.